The 21 T cell receptor beta chains in this list originate from one sample, sequenced in a study of blood T cell repertoires in COVID-19. Generated by immunoSEQ multiplex PCR, the TCRdb table keeps only in-frame clones and is missing some. The table lists 170,000 or so clones, approximately 87% of them singletons. Sequenced sample: peripheral blood. The receptors here all came from a woman younger than 35 who had recovered from COVID-19.

CDR3 nucleotides: TGTGCCTGGAGCCGGACTAGCGGGGGCGGGGAGCTGTTTTTT. Protein: CAWSRTSGGGELFF. This chain uses TRBV30 with TRBJ2-2; 13 bases are a match to TRBD2. With 3 bases clipped from V and 7 bases from J, the junction kept 2 bases outside the gene matches. Germline values: CDR1 GTSNPN, CDR2 SVGIG (reference sequence). The length of the CDR3 is 14 residues.

V and J are TRBV4-3 and TRBJ2-1; 8 bases align to TRBD1. V lost 7 bases, J lost 7 bases, and 9 bases stayed unmatched. CDR1 and CDR2 (germline): LGHNA, YSLEER. The CDR3 sequence is 14 residues long. CDR3 amino acids: CASTSDRGANEQFF. The CDR3 bases are TGCGCCAGCACCTCCGACAGGGGTGCGAATGAGCAGTTCTTC.

The chain employs TRBV9 and TRBJ2-5, with 10 bases that match TRBD1. CDR3 length: 15 residues. The V gene end was trimmed by 1 base and the J gene end by 5 bases; junction bases not matched to a gene: 5. Germline-derived CDR1 and CDR2 are SGDLS and YYNGEE. CDR3 coding DNA: TGTGCCAGCAGCGTACAGGGACAGGGGTTCGAGACCCAGTACTTC. Protein product: CASSVQGQGFETQYF.

CDR3 DNA sequence: TGTGCCAGCAGCAAGGGCCTTCAGACAGCCAGGAACACTGAAGCTTTCTTT. Translating gives CASSKGLQTARNTEAFF. The V and J genes are TRBV21-1 and TRBJ1-1; the table's D call of TRBD1 was not tested on the DNA. TRBV21-1 is tagged as a pseudogene. The CDR3 spans 17 residues.

This clone was detected only a few times. The V gene is TRBV4-3, the J gene TRBJ1-5; the match to TRBD1 covers 11 bases. The CDR3 totals 15 residues. V gave up 5 bases and J gave up 6 bases; unmatched junction bases: 6. Germline loops: CDR1 LGHNA, CDR2 YSLEER. For the CDR3, the DNA is TGCGCCAGCAGCATACGGACAGGGGGCGGTCAGCCCCAGCATTTT. This sequence encodes CASSIRTGGGQPQHF.

The rearrangement links TRBV7-2 to TRBJ2-3; 8 bases are shared with TRBD2. The germline CDR1 and CDR2 sequences are SGHTA and FQGNSA. The CDR3 spans 14 residues. V was clipped by 7 bases and J by 6 bases; unmatched bases: 9. The CDR3 reads CASNEAGAGDTQYF. The CDR3 DNA reads TGTGCCAGCAACGAAGCGGGGGCGGGGGATACGCAGTATTTT.

The chain uses TRBV3-1 (or the pseudogene TRBV3-2) and TRBJ1-2; possible D gene TRBD1, 5 bases. Germline V CDR1 and CDR2: LGHDT, YNNKEL (reference sequence). The V gene lost 4 bases and the J gene lost 0 bases, with 21 bases spanning the gap. This CDR3 comprises 18 residues. The CDR3 sequence is CASSRYRDSLTANYGYTF. Written as DNA, the CDR3 is TGTGCCAGCAGCCGATACCGGGACTCTTTGACAGCTAACTATGGCTACACCTTC.

Regarding this clone: A read error may account for a junction end that differs from germline. The CDR3 region has the DNA TGTGCCAACAGCTTATTTTCCTCCTCACAGTATGAGCAGTTCTTC. Encoded protein: CANSLFSSSQYEQFF. This sequence joins TRBV7-2 and TRBJ2-1, with no clear D. CDR1 and CDR2 (germline): SGHTA, FQGNSA. This CDR3 has 15 residues.

This rearrangement joins TRBV30 to TRBJ2-1, with D possibly TRBD1 on 6 matching bases. Trimming shortened V by 4 bases and J by 4 bases, and 17 bases separated the two germline ends. Germline CDR1 and CDR2: GTSNPN and SVGIG (reference sequence). This CDR3 has 15 amino acids. The CDR3 loop reads CAWKKDSLLYNEQFF. The CDR3 nucleotides are TGTGCCTGGAAGAAGGACAGTCTCCTTTACAATGAGCAGTTCTTC.

The genes are TRBV18 and TRBJ1-5; TRBD1 matches at 7 bases. The CDR3 spans 15 residues. J gave up 3 bases and V 6 bases, and 8 bases lay outside the gene matches. Germline V lookup: CDR1 KGHSH, CDR2 LQKENI. The CDR3 coding sequence is TGTGCCAGCTCGGAGGGACAGTCCCCCAATCAGCCCCAGCATTTT. Amino acids: CASSEGQSPNQPQHF.

The chain has TRBV7-8 and TRBJ2-5; tentatively, D is TRBD2 (7 bases). The CDR3 has 15 amino acids. Trimming took 7 bases from V and 4 from J, leaving 19 bases between them. Germline CDR1 and CDR2: SGHVS and FQNEAQ. CDR3 DNA sequence: TGTGCCAGCATCCCGAGGGGGGGGCGGGGAGAGACCCAGTACTTC. Protein: CASIPRGGRGETQYF.

The rearrangement uses TRBV5-3 and TRBJ1-5, with 8 positions matching TRBD1. TRBV5-3 carries the ORF label, with uncertain function. This CDR3 is built from 15 residues. V shed 2 bases, J shed 7 bases, and the junction held 8 bases outside the gene matches. The CDR3 reads CARSFGDRGGQPQHF. In DNA, the CDR3 is TGTGCCAGAAGCTTTGGAGACAGGGGAGGACAGCCCCAGCATTTT.

The chain joins TRBV24-1 to TRBJ2-1; TRBD2 is a possible D gene (6 bases). V gave up 3 bases and J gave up 8 bases, with 19 bases separating them. Germline lookup yields CDR1 KGHDR and CDR2 SFDVKD. The CDR3 has 16 amino acids. For the CDR3, the DNA is TGTGCCACCAGTGATGACCCGGGACTTCGGGGCGATGAGCAGTTCTTC. This gives the protein CATSDDPGLRGDEQFF.

The rearrangement uses TRBV7-2 and TRBJ1-2, with 8 nucleotides matching TRBD1. The CDR3 extends over 15 amino acids. V was pared by 3 bases and J by 0 bases, with 3 bases of the junction left unmatched. Germline V gene sequence: CDR1 SGHTA, CDR2 FQGNSA. The CDR3 is CASSLTGDPNYGYTF. The CDR3 region has the DNA TGTGCCAGCAGCTTGACAGGGGACCCTAACTATGGCTACACCTTC.

J is TRBJ1-1 and V is TRBV19, with D possibly being TRBD1 (6 bases). CDR1 and CDR2 (germline): LNHDA, SQIVND (reference sequence). The CDR3 runs 18 residues. The V gene lost 4 bases and the J gene lost 1 base, with 22 bases spanning the gap. CDR3 nucleotide sequence: TGTGCCAGTAGTACCTCCACCTACGACAGGTACGAGAACACTGAAGCTTTCTTT. This encodes CASSTSTYDRYENTEAFF.

The chain carries TRBV23-1 and TRBJ1-2; the D is unclear. TRBV23-1 carries the ORF label, with uncertain function. The CDR3 has 14 residues. V lost 6 bases to trimming and J lost 1 base, with 12 bases between them. The CDR3, as DNA: TGCGCCAGCAGGCGAACCCTTGTTAACTATGGCTACACCTTC. This encodes CASRRTLVNYGYTF.

The chain is built from TRBV7-2 and TRBJ1-1, with D hard to call. CDR1 and CDR2 from the germline V gene are SGHTA and FQGNSA. The CDR3 covers 12 residues. Trimming left V 6 bases short and J 2 bases short, with 7 bases between. The CDR3 DNA is TGTGCCAGCAGTACGGGAAACACTGAAGCTTTCTTT. Protein: CASSTGNTEAFF.

Note on this clone: The final CDR3 position lacks the conserved phenylalanine or tryptophan, pointing to a likely read error. The limits of the CDR3 on the DNA are not certain, so only TCRdb's listed CDR3 is given. The CDR3 here is CASSETGSP. This chain uses TRBV19 with TRBJ2-7; the DNA was not used to check the table's D call, TRBD1. The CDR3 region is 9 residues in length, termini included. Germline V CDR1 and CDR2: LNHDA, SQIVND (reference sequence).

The J gene is TRBJ1-1, the V gene TRBV7-9; 9 nucleotides agree with TRBD1. This CDR3 is built from 19 residues. V shed 5 bases and J 3 bases; nucleotides not matched to a gene: 19. CDR1 is SEHNR, CDR2 FQNEAQ, per germline (reference sequence). CDR3 coding DNA: TGTGCCAGCAGCCCCCTGCCGGGAGGGACAGGGTACTTAGACACTGAAGCTTTCTTT. It codes for CASSPLPGGTGYLDTEAFF.

The chain links TRBV28 to TRBJ2-7; the match to TRBD2 covers 10 bases. Germline CDR1 and CDR2: MDHEN and SYDVKM. V shed 6 bases, J shed 5 bases, and the junction held 4 bases outside the gene matches. This CDR3 spans 13 amino acids. CDR3 sequence: CASSSGRENEQYV. The DNA for the CDR3 is TGTGCCAGCAGCAGCGGGAGGGAGAACGAGCAGTACGTC.

This clone was seen more than once but under ten times. V usage is TRBV5-1 and J usage is TRBJ2-3; 7 bases fit TRBD2. Germline V gene lookup returns CDR1 SGHRS and CDR2 YFSETQ. The V gene end was trimmed by 4 bases and the J gene end by 4 bases; junction bases not matched to a gene: 9. The CDR3 loop spans 15 amino acids. CDR3 protein: CASSPIGGGPDTQYF. The CDR3 coding sequence is TGCGCCAGCAGCCCCATTGGCGGGGGACCAGATACGCAGTATTTT.